Listed below are T cell receptor beta chains from one sample, sequenced in a study of shared clonotypes between healthy human individuals. Produced via immunoSEQ multiplex PCR; TCRdb's table is partial and in-frame only. Among approximately 2.4 million clones listed, approximately 94% were seen once. Sequencing used naive CD4+ T cells sorted from blood. The receptors originated from a man between 18 and 29 years old in good health. Each CDR3 is given with its conserved first and last residue. A D gene is named only where the DNA matches it firmly. Some rows mark clone size as missing; the rest say once, few, many or name a class of expanded clone.

j_gene: TRBJ2-7
v_gene: TRBV18
abundance: -
d_gene: -
CDR3aa: CASSPLGTSYEQYF
CDR3nt: TGTGCCAGCTCACCCTTAGGGACAAGTTACGAGCAGTACTTC

j_gene: TRBJ1-2
v_gene: TRBV30
abundance: -
d_gene: -
CDR3aa: CAWNTANYGYTF
CDR3nt: TGTGCCTGGAATACCGCGAACTATGGCTACACCTTC

j_gene: TRBJ1-2
v_gene: TRBV5-6
abundance: -
d_gene: -
CDR3aa: CASSLSGPHYGYTF
CDR3nt: TGTGCCAGCAGCTTGTCAGGGCCCCACTATGGCTACACCTTC

j_gene: TRBJ1-1
v_gene: TRBV2
abundance: -
d_gene: TRBD1
CDR3aa: CASWTGGETEAFF
CDR3nt: TGTGCCAGCTGGACAGGGGGTGAGACTGAAGCTTTCTTT

j_gene: TRBJ2-4
v_gene: TRBV2
abundance: -
d_gene: TRBD1
CDR3aa: CASRGQAIAKNIQYF
CDR3nt: TGTGCCAGCAGGGGACAGGCGATAGCCAAAAACATTCAGTACTTC

j_gene: TRBJ1-6
v_gene: TRBV19
abundance: -
d_gene: -
CDR3aa: CASSSSTTVRLNSPLHF
CDR3nt: TGTGCCAGTAGTTCCTCGACGACAGTGAGGTTAAATTCACCCCTCCACTTT

j_gene: TRBJ2-1
v_gene: TRBV11-2
abundance: once
d_gene: -
CDR3aa: CASSLSGTPYNEQFF
CDR3nt: TGTGCCAGCAGCTTATCAGGGACACCCTACAATGAGCAGTTCTTC

j_gene: TRBJ1-3
v_gene: TRBV4-1
abundance: -
d_gene: -
CDR3aa: CASSQDIGGGGNTIYF
CDR3nt: TGCGCCAGCAGCCAAGATATTGGGGGTGGCGGAAACACCATATATTTT

j_gene: TRBJ2-1
v_gene: TRBV12-2
abundance: -
d_gene: -
CDR3aa: CASRPYSPGPEIYNEQFF
CDR3nt: TGTGCAAGTCGCCCTTATTCCCCCGGGCCCGAGATTTACAATGAGCAGTTCTTC

j_gene: TRBJ1-1
v_gene: TRBV6-5
abundance: -
d_gene: TRBD1
CDR3aa: CASRTGENTEAFF
CDR3nt: TGTGCCAGTAGGACAGGAGAGAACACTGAAGCTTTCTTT

j_gene: TRBJ2-3
v_gene: TRBV5-4
abundance: -
d_gene: TRBD2
CDR3aa: CASSFGLAGDTQYF
CDR3nt: TGTGCCAGCAGCTTCGGACTAGCCGGAGATACGCAGTATTTT

j_gene: TRBJ1-1
v_gene: TRBV13
abundance: -
d_gene: -
CDR3aa: CASSSTVNTEAFF
CDR3nt: TGTGCCAGCAGCTCGACCGTGAACACTGAAGCTTTCTTT

j_gene: TRBJ2-3
v_gene: TRBV5-4
abundance: -
d_gene: TRBD2
CDR3aa: CASSPGGHTDTQYF
CDR3nt: TGTGCCAGCAGCCCGGGGGGGCACACAGATACGCAGTATTTT

j_gene: TRBJ2-7
v_gene: TRBV21-1
abundance: -
d_gene: -
CDR3aa: CASPKVPGPQYF
CDR3nt: TGTGCCAGCCCTAAGGTCCCGGGGCCGCAGTACTTC